This T cell receptor (beta chain) was recovered during a study of STAT5B mutations in CD4+ large granular lymphocyte leukemia. This clone was observed a single time. The V and J ends lost 6 bases and 4 bases respectively, with 24 bases between them. CDR3 size: 18 residues. Germline V CDR1 and CDR2: SGHTA, FQGNSA. This was a survey-level run. Produced via immunoSEQ multiplex PCR; TCRdb's table is partial and in-frame only. The sample has 31,000 or so clones; about 77% are singletons. V and J are TRBV7-2 and TRBJ2-2; tentatively, D is TRBD2 (6 bases). The sequencing input was CD4+ T cells from blood buffy coats. This sequence was found in a human donor in good health. The CDR3 sequence: CASRLRRGGRFFTGELFF. In DNA form, the CDR3 reads TGTGCCAGCAGGCTTAGAAGGGGAGGCCGATTTTTCACCGGGGAGCTGTTTTTT. The whole variable domain, remainder taken from reference TRBV7-2 and TRBJ2-2, is GAGVSQSPSNKVTEKGKDVELRCDPISGHTALYWYRQSLGQGLEFLIYFQGNSAPDKSGLPSDRFSAERTGGSVSTLTIQRTQQEDSAVYLCASRLRRGGRFFTGELFFGEGSRLTVL.